This T cell receptor (beta chain) is from a study of beta chain features in type 1 diabetes listed by TCRdb under 2018. Some background on the complete study: Mean age, gender distribution, total cell number and subset yield were not different between patients and healthy donors. In the study, recently diagnosed type 1 diabetes patients and matched healthy donors were compared on the TCRB repertoires of their sorted circulating CD4+ T cell subsets. A total of under 140,000,000 sorted cells were examined across all samples, and the number of cells per subset was strongly correlated with RNA yield. Naive and central memory subsets were obtained from all 30 or so donors, but regulatory and stem cell-like memory subsets were isolated from only 8 patients and 8 healthy donors.

This clone was counted at least ten times. Its antigen is currently not known. The record has no base qualities; no much larger clone is one base away. At the DNA level, this CDR3 is encoded by other sequences in the same sample as well. Each donor gave one peripheral blood draw, averaging roughly 120 mL, which was collected into heparinised tubes. A BD FACSAria II was used to sort naive, central memory, regulatory and stem cell-like memory CD4+ T cells with a panel that included CD45RO, CCR7, CD25, CD127, CD95 and CD27. A purity above 95% was achieved for all sorted populations. PBMCs were isolated right away by Lymphoprep density gradient centrifugation and were stained directly, without culture. Samples were stained and sorted in pairs, with one healthy donor and one patient per experiment, so that batch effects were minimized. The CDR3 has 14 amino acids, counting the end cysteine and phenylalanine. The sequence is cut down to CDR3 DNA, 42 bases in frame from base 1. From the germline V gene, CDR1 is SQVTM and CDR2 is ANQGSEA. Trimming leaves V shorter by 5 bases and J shorter by 4 bases, with the junction holding 6 bases beyond the gene matches.

The entire amount of isolated RNA was reverse transcribed using the High Capacity cDNA Reverse Transcription Kit, so the sequenced TCRB transcripts were expressed ones. Naive, central memory and regulatory T cell samples underwent deep immunoSEQ sequencing, averaging about 3.3 million total reads per sample. Sorted cells were lysed in RLT buffer and RNA was extracted with DNase-treated RNeasy Micro or Mini kits, depending on cell number. Each cell subset was processed on its own to prevent cross-contamination, while patient and healthy donor samples were processed together. The immunoSEQ multiplex PCR was used to amplify TCRB sequences from cDNA, yielding 87-bp fragments that span the CDR3 region. Sequencing of the amplicons was performed on the Illumina HiSeq platform. As for how the authors treated the data: Synthetic template baselines were used to correct PCR bias computationally, reads within Hamming distance 2 were collapsed, and singletons that could not be merged were discarded. Reads were aligned against IMGT so that V, D and J genes, CDR3 length and insertions or deletions at six rearrangement sites could be assigned. Within each subset, clonotype counts were normalized to the number of sorted cells before true diversity and Gini coefficients were calculated with the tcR R package. The overlap coefficient, calculated on TCRB nucleotide sequences, was used to measure repertoire sharing. TCRdb carries this immuneACCESS record with in-frame sequences only. Its versions omit some clonotypes, under half of them owing to an unresolved V gene in the studies checked, with the rest unexplained. For V, J and clone size, that table is used; D and trimming come from the DNA. Counted in this sample were 200,000 to 300,000 clones; about 30% of them appeared once. The ten largest clones add up to more than 3% of the sample.

Study-wide findings and limitations: Because cDNA was sequenced instead of genomic DNA, activated cells with high expression could be over-represented, although the groups did not differ in activation or CD3 levels. Type 1 diabetes patients showed a moderate but significant shortening of TCRB CDR3 length in all four CD4+ subsets. At VDJ recombination sites, patients with type 1 diabetes made fewer insertions and deleted more nucleotides, a pattern implying thymic rearrangement abnormalities. The naive, central memory and regulatory TCRB repertoires appeared to resemble one another more closely among patients than among healthy donors. PCR may preferentially amplify shorter templates, but because patient and control samples were amplified and corrected together, any resulting skew would affect both groups equally. Because small numbers of individuals were included in the HLA sub-analyses, any influence of HLA type on TCRB rearrangement was left unresolved.

The receptor chain draws on TRBV29-1 and TRBJ2-1, with 9 bases in between that match TRBD2. The clonotype was recovered from a man aged 30-40 years in good health. The sample taken for sequencing was central memory CD4+ T cells from blood. The nucleotides read TGCAGCGTTCTTAGCGGGGGTGGATACAATGAGCAGTTCTTC. This codes for CSVLSGGGYNEQFF.